This entry features one T cell receptor beta chain sequence. CDR1 is KGHSH and CDR2 is LQKENI in the germline V gene. This CDR3 region has 15 residues. Trimming took 1 base from V and 1 from J, leaving 10 bases between them. This entry is derived from a study of blood T cell repertoires in COVID-19. Study-level information: Whether acute or convalescent, the COVID-19 samples came from the United States, Italy and Spain. T cells, B-cell-depleted T cells, or PBMCs supplied cDNA or gDNA.

Source study methods: Researchers report that nucleated cell counts were estimated from reference gene primer amplification. Method: immunoSEQ multiplex PCR; TCRdb's copy keeps in-frame clones and lacks some. That table supplies the V and J calls and clone size; D and trimming were determined from the DNA. The table lists 100,000 to 150,000 clones, roughly 80% of them singletons. This sequence was found in a woman between 50 and 59 years old with acute or convalescent COVID-19. The V and J genes are TRBV18 and TRBJ1-1, with D perhaps TRBD1 (6 bases). The source material was peripheral blood. CDR3 coding DNA: TGTGCCAGCTCACCACGACAGGAAAGGAACACTGAAGCTTTCTTT. Its protein is CASSPRQERNTEAFF.